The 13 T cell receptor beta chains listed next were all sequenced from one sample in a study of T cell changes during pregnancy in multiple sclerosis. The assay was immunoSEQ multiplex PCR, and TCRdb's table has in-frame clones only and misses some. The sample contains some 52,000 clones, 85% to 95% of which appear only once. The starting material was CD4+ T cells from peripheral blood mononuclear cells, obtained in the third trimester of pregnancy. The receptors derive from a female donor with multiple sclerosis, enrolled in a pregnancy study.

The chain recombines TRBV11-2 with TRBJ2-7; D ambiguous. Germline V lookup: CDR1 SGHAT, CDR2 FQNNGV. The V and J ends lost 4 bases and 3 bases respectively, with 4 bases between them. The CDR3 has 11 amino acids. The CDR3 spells CASSSYYEQYF. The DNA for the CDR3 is TGTGCCAGCAGCTCGTACTACGAGCAGTACTTC.

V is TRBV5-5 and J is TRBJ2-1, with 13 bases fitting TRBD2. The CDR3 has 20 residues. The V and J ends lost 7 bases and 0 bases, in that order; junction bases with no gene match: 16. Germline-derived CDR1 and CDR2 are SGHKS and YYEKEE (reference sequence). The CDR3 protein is CASVPRDRGTSGISYNEQFF. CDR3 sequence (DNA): TGTGCCAGCGTCCCCAGGGACAGGGGGACTAGCGGGATCTCCTACAATGAGCAGTTCTTC. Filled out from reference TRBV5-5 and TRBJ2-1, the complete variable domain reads DAGVTQSPTHLIKTRGQQVTLRCSPISGHKSVSWYQQVLGQGPQFIFQYYEKEERGRGNFPDRFSARQFPNYSSELNVNALLLGDSALYLCASVPRDRGTSGISYNEQFFGPGTRLTVL.

CDR3 loop: CASSVDPSGGADTQYF. CDR3 sequence (DNA): TGTGCCAGCAGCGTAGATCCTAGCGGGGGGGCGGATACGCAGTATTTT. V and J are TRBV9 and TRBJ2-3; 12 bases fit TRBD2. With V trimmed by 0 bases and J by 6 bases, 5 bases remained unmatched. From germline, CDR1 is SGDLS and CDR2 YYNGEE. This CDR3 comprises 16 residues. The variable domain in full, completed from reference TRBV9 and TRBJ2-3, reads DSGVTQTPKHLITATGQRVTLRCSPRSGDLSVYWYQQSLDQGLQFLIQYYNGEERAKGNILERFSAQQFPDLHSELNLSSLELGDSALYFCASSVDPSGGADTQYFGPGTRLTVL.

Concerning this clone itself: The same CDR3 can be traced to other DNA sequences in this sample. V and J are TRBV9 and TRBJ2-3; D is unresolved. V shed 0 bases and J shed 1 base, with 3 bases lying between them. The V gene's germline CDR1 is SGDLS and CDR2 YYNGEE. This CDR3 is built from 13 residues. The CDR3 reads CASSVGGTDTQYF. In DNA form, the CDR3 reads TGTGCCAGCAGCGTAGGAGGCACAGATACGCAGTATTTT.

CDR3 DNA: TGTGCCAGCAGCTTCGGGGGGCGCGGGAATGAGCAGTTCTTC. It translates to CASSFGGRGNEQFF. The chain couples TRBV7-3 to TRBJ2-1, with D possibly matching TRBD2 (7 bases). The CDR3 is made up of 14 amino acids. Germline assignment: CDR1 SGHTA and CDR2 FQGTGA. V shed 3 bases and J shed 7 bases, with 13 bases lying between them.

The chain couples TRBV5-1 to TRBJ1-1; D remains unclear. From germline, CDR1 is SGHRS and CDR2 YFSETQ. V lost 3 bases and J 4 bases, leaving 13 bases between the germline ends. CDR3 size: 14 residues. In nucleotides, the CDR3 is TGCGCCAGCAGCTCCATGGAGGGCGGCACTGAAGCTTTCTTT. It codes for CASSSMEGGTEAFF.

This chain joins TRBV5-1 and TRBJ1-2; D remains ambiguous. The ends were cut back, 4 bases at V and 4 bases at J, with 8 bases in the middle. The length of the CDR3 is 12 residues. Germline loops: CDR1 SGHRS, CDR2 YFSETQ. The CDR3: CASSPRSYGYTF. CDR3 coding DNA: TGCGCCAGCAGCCCGCGAAGCTATGGCTACACCTTC.

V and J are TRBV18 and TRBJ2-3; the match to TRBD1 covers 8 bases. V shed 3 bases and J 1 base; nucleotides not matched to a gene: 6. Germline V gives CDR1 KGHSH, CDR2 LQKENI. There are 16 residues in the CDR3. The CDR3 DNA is TGTGCCAGCTCACCCAAACCGGGACAGGGCACAGATACGCAGTATTTT. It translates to CASSPKPGQGTDTQYF.

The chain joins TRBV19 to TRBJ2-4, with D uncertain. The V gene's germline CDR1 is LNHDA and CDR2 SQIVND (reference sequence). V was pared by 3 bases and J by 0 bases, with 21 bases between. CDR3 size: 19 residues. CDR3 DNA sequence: TGTGCCAGTAGTATGTTTGGATCGGTGACACAGCTAGCCAAAAACATTCAGTACTTC. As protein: CASSMFGSVTQLAKNIQYF.

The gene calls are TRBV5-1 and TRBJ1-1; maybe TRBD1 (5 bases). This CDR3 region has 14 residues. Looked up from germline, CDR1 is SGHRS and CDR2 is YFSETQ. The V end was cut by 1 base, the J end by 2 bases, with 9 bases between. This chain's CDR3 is CASSLSGINTEAFF. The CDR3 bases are TGCGCCAGCAGCTTGTCAGGGATAAACACTGAAGCTTTCTTT.

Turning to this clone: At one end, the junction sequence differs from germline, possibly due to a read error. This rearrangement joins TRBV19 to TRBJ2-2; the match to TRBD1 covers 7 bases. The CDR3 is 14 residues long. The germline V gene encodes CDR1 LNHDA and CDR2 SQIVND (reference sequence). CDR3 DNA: TGTGCCAGTAATATACAGGGGATCACCGGGGAGCTGTTTTTT. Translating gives CASNIQGITGELFF.

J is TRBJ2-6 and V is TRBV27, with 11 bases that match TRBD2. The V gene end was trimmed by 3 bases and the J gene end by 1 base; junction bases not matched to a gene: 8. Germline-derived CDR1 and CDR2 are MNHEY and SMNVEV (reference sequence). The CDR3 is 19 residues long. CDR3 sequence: CASSFLGLAGGSGANVLTF. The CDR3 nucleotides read TGTGCCAGCAGTTTTTTAGGTCTAGCGGGAGGATCTGGGGCCAACGTCCTGACTTTC.

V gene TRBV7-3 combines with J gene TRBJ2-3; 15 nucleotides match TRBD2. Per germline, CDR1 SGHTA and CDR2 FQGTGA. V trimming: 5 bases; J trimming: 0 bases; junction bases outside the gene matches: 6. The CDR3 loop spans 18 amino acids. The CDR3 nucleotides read TGTGCCAGCAGCCCCGGGACTAGCGGGAGGTCTAGCACAGATACGCAGTATTTT. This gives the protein CASSPGTSGRSSTDTQYF.